These T cell receptor beta chains were read from a single sample in a study of blood T cell repertoires in COVID-19. Only in-frame clones appear in the TCRdb table, and some are missing; sequencing was by immunoSEQ multiplex PCR. This repertoire shows roughly 290,000 clones, about 85% found once; its top ten account for 0.87%. The sample comprised peripheral blood. These TCRs come from a human donor with COVID-19, enrolled during active disease. The donor label of this sample is uncertain. Both conserved end residues are part of each CDR3. Part of the rows lack a size; the others show once, few, many or a class for expanded clones.

CASSLTLQGGNQPQHF,TRBJ1-5,NA,TRBV7-3
CASSIGAPRRAGYNEQFF,TRBJ2-1,NA,TRBV19
CASSSATVSGNTIYF,TRBJ1-3,NA,TRBV7-9
CASSSGPFPTPFFF,TRBJ2-1,NA,TRBV7-9
CAWRDRDTANEKLFF,TRBJ1-4,NA,TRBV30
CASSPDSGVNTEAFF,TRBJ1-1,few,TRBV7-9
CASSLRSLADSSTDTQYF,TRBJ2-3,NA,TRBV11-2
CASSLGDTSPLSYTF,TRBJ1-2,NA,TRBV5-1
CASSLDRNEKLFF,TRBJ1-4,many,TRBV28
CASRTTRDSPLHF,TRBJ1-6,NA,TRBV3-1/TRBV3-2
CASSSPQWPSYNEQFF,TRBJ2-1,NA,TRBV28
CASSPKEGNSPLHF,TRBJ1-6,NA,TRBV18
CASSGQGAVGGESNQPQHF,TRBJ1-5,NA,TRBV6-4
CASSPLLAKIISSYNEQFF,TRBJ2-1,NA,TRBV7-8
CASSAGPRATEAFF,TRBJ1-1,NA,TRBV9
CASSWTSGNNEQFF,TRBJ2-1,NA,TRBV6-6